This TCR beta chain originates from a study of shared clonotypes between healthy human individuals. Study as a whole: The donor pool was made up of a couple of women and three men aged 18 to 49.

Between the trimmed V and J ends, which lost 5 bases and 5 bases, there was a span of 18 bases. The CDR3 totals 15 residues. Germline V gene lookup returns CDR1 SGHAT and CDR2 FQNNGV. Repertoires were generated with immunoSEQ multiplex PCR, while TCRdb's copy carries only in-frame clones and drops some. Here the sample spans around 2.5 million clones, over 85% being singletons. This chain connects TRBV11-2 to TRBJ1-2, with D hard to call. This clonotype originated in a young man in good health. Some clones in this sample may be carry-over from other donors' samples. What was sequenced was naive CD4+ T cells from PBMCs. The sample's subset: CD45RA+ positively selected. CDR3 amino acids: CASSPPGRRAYGYTF. In DNA form, the CDR3 reads TGTGCCAGCAGCCCCCCCGGGCGTAGGGCTTATGGCTACACCTTC.